The T cell receptor (beta chain) under discussion was sequenced for a study of cytomegalovirus exposure and HLA in healthy donors. Regarding the study as a whole: First-cohort TCR clusters tended to co-occur in the approximately 130 validation repertoires, a later analysis found.

Germline assignment: CDR1 SGHTA and CDR2 FQGNSA. The CDR3 extends over 17 amino acids. V trimming: 2 bases; J trimming: 7 bases; junction bases outside the gene matches: 8. The assay was immunoSEQ multiplex PCR, and TCRdb's table has in-frame clones only and misses some. Of about 110,000 clones listed, about nine tenths are singletons. A note on this clone: Its antigen remains unidentified.

The sequencing input was PBMCs. The rearrangement links TRBV7-2 to TRBJ2-7, with TRBD2 identical over 16 bases. This clonotype originated in a woman between 18 and 29 years old in good health and CMV-seronegative. The CDR3 spells CASSLYGPGLAGGEQYF. The CDR3 DNA sequence: TGTGCCAGCAGCTTATACGGTCCGGGACTAGCGGGAGGGGAGCAGTACTTC.